The present T cell receptor (beta chain) was sequenced within a study of T-cell memory formation after mild COVID-19. In this sample, this clonotype turned up a few times. TCRdb re-called the 5' RACE reads through MiXCR, storing one row per CDR3 protein. The sample consists of roughly 350,000 distinct CDR3 sequences, over 20% of them appearing once. Trimming cost V 6 bases and J 4 bases, with 22 bases left between them. The germline V gene has CDR1 DFQATT and CDR2 SNEGSKA (reference sequence). CDR3 length equals 16 residues. The J gene is TRBJ2-1, the V gene TRBV20-1, with D uncertain. The TCR comes from an adult woman who had mild COVID-19 (a few samples of this study predate the infection). Cell type and time point are not known. Sequences were obtained from PBMCs or a T cell subset sorted from them (not recorded which). The CDR3 here is CSAPIRSANSYNEQFF. The CDR3 nucleotides are TGCAGTGCACCGATTCGGAGCGCAAATTCGTACAATGAGCAGTTCTTC.